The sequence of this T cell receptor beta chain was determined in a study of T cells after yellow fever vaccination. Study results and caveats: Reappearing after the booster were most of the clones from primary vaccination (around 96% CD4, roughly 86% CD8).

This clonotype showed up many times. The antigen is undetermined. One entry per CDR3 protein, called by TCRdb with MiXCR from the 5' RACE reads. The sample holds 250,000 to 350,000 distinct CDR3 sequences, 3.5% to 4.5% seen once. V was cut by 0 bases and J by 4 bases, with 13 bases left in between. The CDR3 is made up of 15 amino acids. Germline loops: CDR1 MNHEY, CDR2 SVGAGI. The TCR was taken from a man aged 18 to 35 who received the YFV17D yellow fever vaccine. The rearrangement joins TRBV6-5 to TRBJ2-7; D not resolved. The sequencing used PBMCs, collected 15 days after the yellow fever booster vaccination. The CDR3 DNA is TGTGCCAGCAGTTACTCCTCGTTAGATCTATACGAGCAGTACTTC. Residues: CASSYSSLDLYEQYF.